Shown below are 25 T cell receptor beta chains from a single sample sequenced in a study of blood T cell repertoires in COVID-19. Here immunoSEQ multiplex PCR was the method, and the copy in TCRdb shows in-frame clones only, minus some. The sample includes roughly 51,000 clones, roughly 84% of them seen just once. Input material: peripheral blood. Receptors originate from a man over 45 with active COVID-19.

The rearrangement joins TRBV6-5 to TRBJ1-2; tentative D call: TRBD1 (5 bases). V was cut by 0 bases and J by 6 bases, with 8 bases left in between. The length of the CDR3 is 13 residues. CDR1 is MNHEY, CDR2 SVGAGI, per germline. In DNA form, the CDR3 reads TGTGCCAGCAGTTACTCACAGACAGATGGCTACACCTTC. Amino acids: CASSYSQTDGYTF.

This CDR3 is CASSKRDRDSGLNYGYTF. The CDR3 DNA reads as TGTGCCAGCAGCAAAAGAGACCGGGACAGCGGACTTAACTATGGCTACACCTTC. This chain links TRBV21-1 with TRBJ1-2; TRBD1, as called in the table, went unchecked against the DNA. TRBV21-1 is a known pseudogene. This CDR3 is 18 amino acids long.

The V gene is TRBV3-1 (or the pseudogene TRBV3-2), the J gene TRBJ2-5; 9 bases are a match to TRBD2. Trimming removed 4 bases from V and 5 bases from J; junction bases left unmatched: 8. The V gene's germline CDR1 is LGHDT and CDR2 YNNKEL (reference sequence). The CDR3 spans 15 residues. CDR3 in amino acids: CASSPAIAGVETQYF. The CDR3 DNA reads as TGTGCCAGCAGCCCCGCCATAGCGGGAGTGGAGACCCAGTACTTC.

The rearrangement links TRBV11-2 to TRBJ2-7, with TRBD2 matching over 8 bases. V lost 3 bases to trimming and J lost 7 bases; unmatched junction nucleotides: 8. CDR1 and CDR2 from the germline V gene are SGHAT and FQNNGV. The CDR3 is made up of 14 amino acids. In nucleotides, the CDR3 is TGTGCCAGCAGCTTTGCGGGGGGCATGGATGAGCAGTACTTC. This gives the protein CASSFAGGMDEQYF. The variable domain in full, completed from reference TRBV11-2 and TRBJ2-7, reads EAGVAQSPRYKIIEKRQSVAFWCNPISGHATLYWYQQILGQGPKLLIQFQNNGVVDDSQLPKDRFSAERLKGVDSTLKIQPAKLEDSAVYLCASSFAGGMDEQYFGPGTRLTVT.

Here the CDR3 reads CSALTGGEQFF. The CDR3 DNA sequence: TGCAGTGCACTGACAGGGGGTGAGCAGTTCTTC. This chain joins TRBV20-1 and TRBJ2-1; 9 bases align to TRBD1. CDR1 is DFQATT and CDR2 is SNEGSKA in the germline V gene (reference sequence). V was pared by 6 bases and J by 9 bases, with 3 bases of the junction left unmatched. The CDR3 contains 11 residues.

This clone was counted a few times. The V and J genes are TRBV3-1 (or the pseudogene TRBV3-2) and TRBJ2-1; D gene ambiguous. The CDR3 loop spans 12 amino acids. CDR1 is LGHDT, CDR2 YNNKEL, per germline (reference sequence). The germline V and J ends were trimmed by 4 bases and 9 bases, with 10 bases remaining between them. CDR3 nucleotide sequence: TGTGCCAGCAGCCTGTCTCCCGGTGAGCAGTTCTTC. This sequence encodes CASSLSPGEQFF.

The chain joins TRBV7-2 to TRBJ1-3; D gene ambiguous. Germline values: CDR1 SGHTA, CDR2 FQGNSA. The CDR3 contains 13 residues. The ends were cut back, 4 bases at V and 5 bases at J, with 9 bases in the middle. The CDR3 is CASSSRSRNTIYF. DNA for the CDR3: TGTGCCAGCAGCTCGCGGTCGCGAAACACCATATATTTT.

The chain uses TRBV27 and TRBJ2-7; TRBD2 aligns across 7 bases. V lost 0 bases, J lost 0 bases, and 5 bases stayed unmatched. CDR3 length: 16 residues. CDR1 and CDR2 from the germline V gene are MNHEY and SMNVEV (reference sequence). The CDR3 protein is CASSLSSGTVSYEQYF. DNA of the CDR3: TGTGCCAGCAGTTTATCCAGCGGGACCGTCTCCTACGAGCAGTACTTC.

The chain recombines TRBV18 with TRBJ1-4; 7 bases are shared with TRBD1. J gave up 0 bases and V 2 bases, and 3 bases lay outside the gene matches. The CDR3 consists of 16 residues. Germline CDR1 KGHSH, CDR2 LQKENI. The CDR3 region has the DNA TGTGCCAGCTCACCAGATACAGGGGCAACTAATGAAAAACTGTTTTTT. This sequence encodes CASSPDTGATNEKLFF.

The J gene is TRBJ2-1, the V gene TRBV6-5, with D possibly being TRBD1 (6 bases). This CDR3 is 13 amino acids long. V lost 4 bases and J 12 bases, leaving 16 bases between the germline ends. Germline V lookup: CDR1 MNHEY, CDR2 SVGAGI. The CDR3 sequence: CASSWDTLGPQFF. Written as DNA, the CDR3 is TGTGCCAGCAGTTGGGACACTTTAGGGCCGCAGTTCTTC.

This chain's CDR3 is CASSDRDRGIYEQYF. The CDR3 nucleotides read TGTGCCAGCAGTGACCGGGACAGGGGGATCTACGAGCAGTACTTC. This chain links TRBV25-1 with TRBJ2-7; TRBD1 matches at 11 bases. This CDR3 has 15 residues. Germline assignment: CDR1 MGHDK and CDR2 SYGVNS. Trimming cost V 3 bases and J 3 bases; bases outside gene matches: 4.

This chain connects TRBV4-1 to TRBJ2-2; D gene ambiguous. Germline V lookup: CDR1 MGHRA, CDR2 YSYEKL. The V end was cut by 2 bases, the J end by 0 bases, with 7 bases between. The CDR3 totals 15 residues. The CDR3 spells CASSQRSANTGELFF. Written as DNA, the CDR3 is TGCGCCAGCAGCCAACGTTCCGCGAACACCGGGGAGCTGTTTTTT.

The chain recombines TRBV4-2 with TRBJ1-4; D gene unclear. V lost 3 bases to trimming and J lost 0 bases, with 5 bases between them. Germline V gene data show CDR1 as LGHNA and CDR2 as YNFKEQ. The CDR3 sequence is 14 residues long. CDR3 DNA sequence: TGTGCCAGCAGCCAGTCCACAACTAATGAAAAACTGTTTTTT. This translates into CASSQSTTNEKLFF.

This clone showed up just once. This rearrangement joins TRBV7-6 to TRBJ2-7, with 9 bases fitting TRBD1. With 0 bases clipped from V and 2 bases from J, the junction kept 2 bases outside the gene matches. The CDR3 loop spans 15 amino acids. The V gene's germline CDR1 is SGHVS and CDR2 FNYEAQ. The DNA of the CDR3 is TGTGCCAGCAGCTTAGCCGGGACAGGGCCCTACGAGCAGTACTTC. Encoded protein: CASSLAGTGPYEQYF. The whole variable domain, remainder taken from reference TRBV7-6 and TRBJ2-7, is GAGVSQSPRYKVTKRGQDVALRCDPISGHVSLYWYRQALGQGPEFLTYFNYEAQQDKSGLPNDRFSAERPEGSISTLTIQRTEQRDSAMYRCASSLAGTGPYEQYFGPGTRLTVT.

The rearrangement uses TRBV2 and TRBJ2-2, with 7 bases fitting TRBD1. CDR1 and CDR2 from the germline V gene are SNHLY and FYNNEI. The CDR3 sequence is 16 residues long. The J segment lost 7 bases and the V segment lost 1 base, leaving 9 bases of the junction unmatched. CDR3: CASSEERGGAGGELFF. The DNA for the CDR3 is TGTGCCAGCAGTGAAGAGAGAGGGGGCGCGGGCGGGGAGCTGTTTTTT.

The chain couples TRBV7-2 to TRBJ1-3; D gene uncertain. V shed 4 bases and J shed 0 bases, with 7 bases lying between them. CDR3 length equals 14 residues. Germline V gene data show CDR1 as SGHTA and CDR2 as FQGNSA. The CDR3 nucleotides are TGTGCCAGCAGCTCACCAGGCTCTGGAAACACCATATATTTT. Its translation: CASSSPGSGNTIYF.

V gene TRBV4-1 combines with J gene TRBJ2-3; no reliable D call. CDR3 length: 12 residues. The V end lost 2 bases, the J end lost 5 bases, and 5 bases lay between the germline ends. Germline-derived CDR1 and CDR2 are MGHRA and YSYEKL. CDR3 protein: CASSQLVDTQYF. The CDR3 DNA follows: TGCGCCAGCAGCCAATTAGTAGATACGCAGTATTTT.

The chain has TRBV7-9 and TRBJ1-6, with D possibly being TRBD1 (5 bases). The CDR3 has 14 amino acids. Germline V CDR1 and CDR2: SEHNR, FQNEAQ (reference sequence). The ends were cut back, 7 bases at V and 5 bases at J, with 12 bases in the middle. Written as DNA, the CDR3 is TGTGCCAGCACCTTGGGGGAGGATAATTCACCCCTCCACTTT. Amino acids: CASTLGEDNSPLHF.

Of note for this clone: A read error may produce the germline difference seen at one junction end. The chain joins TRBV4-1 to TRBJ2-5; D remains unclear. The CDR3 extends over 14 amino acids. Germline V CDR1 and CDR2: MGHRA, YSYEKL. The CDR3, as DNA: TGCGCCAGCAGCCAAGAGACAAAACAAGAGTCCCAGTACTTC. Its translation is CASSQETKQESQYF.

V usage is TRBV27 and J usage is TRBJ2-7; the D gene is possibly TRBD2 (6 bases). This CDR3 spans 16 amino acids. Germline V CDR1 and CDR2: MNHEY, SMNVEV (reference sequence). Between the trimmed V and J ends, which lost 0 bases and 2 bases, there was a span of 14 bases. In DNA, the CDR3 is TGTGCCAGCAGTTTATCGGGGCGGGAAGGTACCTACGAGCAGTACTTC. This codes for CASSLSGREGTYEQYF.

This rearrangement joins TRBV19 to TRBJ1-2; D is unresolved. Trimming removed 6 bases from V and 5 bases from J, with 16 bases in between. The germline CDR1 and CDR2 sequences are LNHDA and SQIVND (reference sequence). The CDR3 totals 14 residues. The CDR3 reads CASSPTGDSYGYTF. As DNA, the CDR3 is TGTGCCAGTAGCCCCACGGGAGATTCATATGGCTACACCTTC.

The DNA of the CDR3 is TGCAGCGTTGGGACAGGGGGCTACAATGAGCAGTTCTTC. Its protein product is CSVGTGGYNEQFF. V and J are TRBV29-1 and TRBJ2-1; 10 bases line up with TRBD1. The CDR3 loop spans 13 amino acids. V lost 4 bases and J lost 3; bases outside the gene matches: 0. The germline CDR1 and CDR2 sequences are SQVTM and ANQGSEA.

This clone was seen a single time. This chain joins TRBV2 and TRBJ1-2; tentative D call: TRBD1 (6 bases). The CDR3 totals 13 residues. CDR1 is SNHLY and CDR2 is FYNNEI in the germline V gene. The V gene lost 8 bases and the J gene lost 8 bases, with 18 bases spanning the gap. CDR3 loop: CASSLYPGQGYTF. The CDR3 coding sequence is TGTGCCAGCTCCCTTTACCCCGGACAGGGCTACACCTTC.

The V call is TRBV3-1 (or the pseudogene TRBV3-2), the J call TRBJ1-2; no firm D call. The germline V and J ends were trimmed by 0 bases and 8 bases, with 10 bases remaining between them. Germline V gene lookup returns CDR1 LGHDT and CDR2 YNNKEL (reference sequence). The CDR3 is made up of 13 amino acids. This chain's CDR3 is CASSQDNRLGYTF. CDR3 DNA: TGTGCCAGCAGCCAAGATAACCGACTGGGCTACACCTTC.

This sequence joins TRBV27 and TRBJ1-2, with 9 positions matching TRBD1. Germline V CDR1 and CDR2: MNHEY, SMNVEV (reference sequence). The CDR3 contains 13 residues. V gave up 3 bases and J gave up 8 bases; unmatched junction bases: 4. CDR3 in DNA: TGTGCCAGCAGTTTCGGGACAGGGCAGGGCTACACCTTC. Translated: CASSFGTGQGYTF.